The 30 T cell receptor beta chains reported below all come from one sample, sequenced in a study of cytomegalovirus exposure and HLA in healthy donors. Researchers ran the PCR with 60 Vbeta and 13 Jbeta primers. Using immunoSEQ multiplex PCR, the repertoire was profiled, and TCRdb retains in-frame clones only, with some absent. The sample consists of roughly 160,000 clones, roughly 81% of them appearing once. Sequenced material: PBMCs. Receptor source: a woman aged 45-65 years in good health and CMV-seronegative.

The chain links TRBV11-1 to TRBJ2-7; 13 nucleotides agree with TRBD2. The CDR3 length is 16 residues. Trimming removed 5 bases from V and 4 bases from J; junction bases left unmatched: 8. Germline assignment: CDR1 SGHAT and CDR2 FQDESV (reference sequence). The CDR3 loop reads CASSTGLAGVWYEQYF. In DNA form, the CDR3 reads TGTGCCAGCAGCACCGGACTAGCGGGGGTTTGGTACGAGCAGTACTTC.

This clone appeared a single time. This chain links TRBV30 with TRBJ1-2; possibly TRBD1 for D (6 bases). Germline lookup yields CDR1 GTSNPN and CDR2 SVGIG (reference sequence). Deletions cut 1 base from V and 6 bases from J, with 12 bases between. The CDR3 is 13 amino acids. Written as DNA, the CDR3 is TGTGCCTGGAGTGGCGGAGGGGGGGATGGCTACACCTTC. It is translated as CAWSGGGGDGYTF. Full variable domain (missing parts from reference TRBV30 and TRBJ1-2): SQTIHQWPATLVQPVGSPLSLECTVEGTSNPNLYWYRQAAGRGLQLLFYSVGIGQISSEVPQNLSASRPQDRQFILSSKKLLLSDSGFYLCAWSGGGGDGYTFGSGTRLTVV.

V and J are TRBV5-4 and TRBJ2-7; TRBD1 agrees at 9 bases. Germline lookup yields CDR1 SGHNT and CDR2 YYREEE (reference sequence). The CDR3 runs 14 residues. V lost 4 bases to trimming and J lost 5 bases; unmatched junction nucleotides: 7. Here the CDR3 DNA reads TGTGCCAGCAGCCCGGGACAGGGAGGCAACGAGCAGTACTTC. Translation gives CASSPGQGGNEQYF.

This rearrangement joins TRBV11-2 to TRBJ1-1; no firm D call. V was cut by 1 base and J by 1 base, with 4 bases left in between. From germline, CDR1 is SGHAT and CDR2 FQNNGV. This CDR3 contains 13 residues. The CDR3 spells CASSLGRNTEAFF. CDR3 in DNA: TGTGCCAGCAGCTTAGGGAGGAACACTGAAGCTTTCTTT.

The CDR3 region is CASSPPMGLASSSYNEQFF. The CDR3 region has the DNA TGTGCCAGCAGTCCCCCTATGGGACTAGCGAGTAGCTCCTACAATGAGCAGTTCTTC. The rearrangement joins TRBV28 to TRBJ2-1, with TRBD2 matching over 10 bases. The CDR3 has 19 amino acids. The J segment lost 0 bases and the V segment lost 5 bases, leaving 13 bases of the junction unmatched. Germline V gives CDR1 MDHEN, CDR2 SYDVKM.

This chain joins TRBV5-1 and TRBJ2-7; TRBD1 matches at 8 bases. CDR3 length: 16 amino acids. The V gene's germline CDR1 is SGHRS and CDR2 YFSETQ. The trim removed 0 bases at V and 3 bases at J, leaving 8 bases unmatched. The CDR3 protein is CASSLDYAGQGYEQYF. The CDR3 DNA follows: TGCGCCAGCAGCTTGGACTACGCCGGACAGGGCTACGAGCAGTACTTC.

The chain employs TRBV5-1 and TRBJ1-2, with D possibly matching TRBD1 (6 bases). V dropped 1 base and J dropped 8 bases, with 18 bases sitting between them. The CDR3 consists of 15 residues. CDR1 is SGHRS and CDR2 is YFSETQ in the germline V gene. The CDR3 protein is CASSLSGRGLSGYTF. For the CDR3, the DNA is TGCGCCAGCAGCTTGTCGGGCAGGGGACTAAGCGGCTACACCTTC.

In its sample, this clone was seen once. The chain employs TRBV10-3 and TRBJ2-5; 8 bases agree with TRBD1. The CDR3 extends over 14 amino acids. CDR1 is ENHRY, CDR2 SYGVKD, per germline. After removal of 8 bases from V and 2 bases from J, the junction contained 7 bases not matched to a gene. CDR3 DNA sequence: TGTGCCATCGGCCGGACAGGGCCTCAAGAGACCCAGTACTTC. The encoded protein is CAIGRTGPQETQYF.

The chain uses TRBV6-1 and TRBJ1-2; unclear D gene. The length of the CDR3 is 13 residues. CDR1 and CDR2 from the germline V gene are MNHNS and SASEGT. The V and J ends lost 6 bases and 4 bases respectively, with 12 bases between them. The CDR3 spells CASSYREAYGYTF. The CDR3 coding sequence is TGTGCCAGCAGCTATAGAGAAGCCTATGGCTACACCTTC.

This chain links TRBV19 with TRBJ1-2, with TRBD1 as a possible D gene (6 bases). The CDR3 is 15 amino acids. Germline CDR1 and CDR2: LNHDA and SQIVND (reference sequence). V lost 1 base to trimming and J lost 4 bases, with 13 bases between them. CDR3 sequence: CASSIGAGATYGYTF. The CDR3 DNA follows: TGTGCCAGTAGTATAGGAGCGGGGGCGACCTATGGCTACACCTTC.

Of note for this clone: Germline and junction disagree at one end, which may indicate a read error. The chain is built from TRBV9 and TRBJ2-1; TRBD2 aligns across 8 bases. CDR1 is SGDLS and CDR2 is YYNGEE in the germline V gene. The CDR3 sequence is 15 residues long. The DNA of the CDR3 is TGTGCCAGCAGCGTAGTTGTAGCGGGATACAATGGGCAGTTCTTC. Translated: CASSVVVAGYNGQFF.

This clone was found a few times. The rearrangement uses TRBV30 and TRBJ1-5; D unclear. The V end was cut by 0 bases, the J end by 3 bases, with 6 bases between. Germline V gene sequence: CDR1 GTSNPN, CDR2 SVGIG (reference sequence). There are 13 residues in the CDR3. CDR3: CAWSVGNNQPQHF. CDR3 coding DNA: TGTGCCTGGAGTGTGGGCAACAATCAGCCCCAGCATTTT.

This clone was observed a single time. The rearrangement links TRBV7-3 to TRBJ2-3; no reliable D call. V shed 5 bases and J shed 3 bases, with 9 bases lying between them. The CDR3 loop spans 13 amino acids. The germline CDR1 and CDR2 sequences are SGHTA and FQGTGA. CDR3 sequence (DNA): TGTGCCAGCAGCCTGACATATACAGATACGCAGTATTTT. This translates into CASSLTYTDTQYF.

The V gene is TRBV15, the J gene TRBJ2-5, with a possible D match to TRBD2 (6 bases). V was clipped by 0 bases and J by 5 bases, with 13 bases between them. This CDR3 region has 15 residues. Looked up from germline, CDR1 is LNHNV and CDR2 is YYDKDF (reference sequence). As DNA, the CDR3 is TGTGCCACCAGCAGAGATGGAGGGGCTGGGGAGACCCAGTACTTC. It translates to CATSRDGGAGETQYF.

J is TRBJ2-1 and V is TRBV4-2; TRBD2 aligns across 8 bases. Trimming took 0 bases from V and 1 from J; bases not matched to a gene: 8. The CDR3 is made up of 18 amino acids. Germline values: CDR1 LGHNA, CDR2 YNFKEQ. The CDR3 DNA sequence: TGTGCCAGCAGCCAAGATAGGGGTAGCGGGGCGTCCTACAATGAGCAGTTCTTC. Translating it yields CASSQDRGSGASYNEQFF.

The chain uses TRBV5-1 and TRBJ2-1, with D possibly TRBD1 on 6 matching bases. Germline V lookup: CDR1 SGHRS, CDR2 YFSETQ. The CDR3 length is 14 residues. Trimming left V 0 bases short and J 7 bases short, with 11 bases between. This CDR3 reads CASSLEDRSNEQFF. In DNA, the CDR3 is TGCGCCAGCAGCTTGGAAGACAGGAGTAATGAGCAGTTCTTC.

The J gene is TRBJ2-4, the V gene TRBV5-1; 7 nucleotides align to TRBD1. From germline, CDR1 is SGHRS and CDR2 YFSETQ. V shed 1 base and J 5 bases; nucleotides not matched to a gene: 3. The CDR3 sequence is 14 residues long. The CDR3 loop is CASSLRTGENIQYF. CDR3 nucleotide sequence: TGCGCCAGCAGCTTGAGAACAGGGGAAAACATTCAGTACTTC.

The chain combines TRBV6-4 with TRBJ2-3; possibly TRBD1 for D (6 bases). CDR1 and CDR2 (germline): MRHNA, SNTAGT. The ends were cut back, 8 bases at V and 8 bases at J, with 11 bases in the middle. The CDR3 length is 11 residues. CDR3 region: CASLRGLTQYF. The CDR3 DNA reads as TGTGCCAGCCTCAGGGGCCTTACGCAGTATTTT.

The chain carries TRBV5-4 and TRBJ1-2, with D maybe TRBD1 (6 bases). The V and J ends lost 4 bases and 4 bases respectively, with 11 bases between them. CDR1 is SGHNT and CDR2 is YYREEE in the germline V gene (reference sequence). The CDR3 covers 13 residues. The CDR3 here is CASSLGQRYGYTF. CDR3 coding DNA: TGTGCCAGCAGCCTAGGACAGCGCTATGGCTACACCTTC.

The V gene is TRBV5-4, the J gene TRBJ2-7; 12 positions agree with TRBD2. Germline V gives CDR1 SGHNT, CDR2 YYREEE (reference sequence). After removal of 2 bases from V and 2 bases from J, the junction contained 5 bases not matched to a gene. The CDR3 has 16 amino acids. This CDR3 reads CASSLGTSGLTYEQYF. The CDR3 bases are TGTGCCAGCAGCTTAGGGACTAGCGGGCTAACCTACGAGCAGTACTTC.

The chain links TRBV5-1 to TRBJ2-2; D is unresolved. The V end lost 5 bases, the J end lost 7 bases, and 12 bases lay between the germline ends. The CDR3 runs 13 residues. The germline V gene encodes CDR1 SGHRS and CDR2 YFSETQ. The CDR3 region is CASRPEADGELFF. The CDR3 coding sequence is TGCGCCAGCAGGCCCGAAGCTGACGGGGAGCTGTTTTTT. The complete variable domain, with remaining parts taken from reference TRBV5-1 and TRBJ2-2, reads KAGVTQTPRYLIKTRGQQVTLSCSPISGHRSVSWYQQTPGQGLQFLFEYFSETQRNKGNFPGRFSGRQFSNSRSEMNVSTLELGDSALYLCASRPEADGELFFGEGSRLTVL.

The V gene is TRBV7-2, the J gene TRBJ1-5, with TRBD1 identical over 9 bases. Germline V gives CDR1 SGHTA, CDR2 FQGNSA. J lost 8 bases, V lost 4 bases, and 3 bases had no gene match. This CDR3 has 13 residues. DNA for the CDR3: TGTGCCAGCAGCTGGGACAGGGAAGAGCCCCAGCATTTT. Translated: CASSWDREEPQHF.

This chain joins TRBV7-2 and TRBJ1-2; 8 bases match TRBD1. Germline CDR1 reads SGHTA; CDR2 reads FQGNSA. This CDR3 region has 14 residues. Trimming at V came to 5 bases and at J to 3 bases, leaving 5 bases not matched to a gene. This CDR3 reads CASSEAGGDYGYTF. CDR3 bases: TGTGCCAGCAGCGAAGCAGGGGGCGACTATGGCTACACCTTC. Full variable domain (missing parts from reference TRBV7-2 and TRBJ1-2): GAGVSQSPSNKVTEKGKDVELRCDPISGHTALYWYRQSLGQGLEFLIYFQGNSAPDKSGLPSDRFSAERTGGSVSTLTIQRTQQEDSAVYLCASSEAGGDYGYTFGSGTRLTVV.

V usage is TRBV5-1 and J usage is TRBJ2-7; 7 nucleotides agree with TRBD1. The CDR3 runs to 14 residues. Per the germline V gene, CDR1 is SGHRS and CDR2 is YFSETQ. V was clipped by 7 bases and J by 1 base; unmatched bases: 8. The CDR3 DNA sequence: TGCGCCAGCGGGTTCGGGACAGCTTCCTACGAGCAGTACTTC. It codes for CASGFGTASYEQYF.

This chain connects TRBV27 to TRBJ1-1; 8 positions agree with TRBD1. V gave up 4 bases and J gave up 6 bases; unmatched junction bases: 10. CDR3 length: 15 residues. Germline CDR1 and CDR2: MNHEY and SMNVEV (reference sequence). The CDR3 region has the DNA TGTGCCAGCAGTTCTTGGACAGGGATGATAGCTGAAGCTTTCTTT. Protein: CASSSWTGMIAEAFF.

The CDR3 DNA follows: TGTGCCAGCAGCCAGGGACAGCAAGAGACCCAGTACTTC. It specifies CASSQGQQETQYF. V gene TRBV7-2 combines with J gene TRBJ2-5; 7 bases are shared with TRBD1. J gave up 2 bases and V 5 bases, and 2 bases lay outside the gene matches. Looked up from germline, CDR1 is SGHTA and CDR2 is FQGNSA. CDR3 length: 13 residues.

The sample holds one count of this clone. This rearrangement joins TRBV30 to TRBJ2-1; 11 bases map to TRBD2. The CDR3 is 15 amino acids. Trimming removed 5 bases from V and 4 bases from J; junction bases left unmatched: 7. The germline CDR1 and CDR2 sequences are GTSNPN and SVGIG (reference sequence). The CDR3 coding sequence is TGTGCCTGGGACGTTAGCGGGAGGGAATACAATGAGCAGTTCTTC. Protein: CAWDVSGREYNEQFF.

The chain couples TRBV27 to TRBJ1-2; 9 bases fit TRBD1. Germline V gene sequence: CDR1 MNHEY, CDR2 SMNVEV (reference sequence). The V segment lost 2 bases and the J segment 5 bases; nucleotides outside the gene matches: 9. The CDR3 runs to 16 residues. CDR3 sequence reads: CASSLGGTGKGYGYTF. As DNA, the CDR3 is TGTGCCAGCAGTTTAGGAGGGACAGGGAAGGGTTATGGCTACACCTTC.

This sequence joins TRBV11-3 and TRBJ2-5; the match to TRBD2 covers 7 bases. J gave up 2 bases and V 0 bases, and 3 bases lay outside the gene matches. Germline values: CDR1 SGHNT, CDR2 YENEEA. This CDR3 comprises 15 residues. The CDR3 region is CASSLESGAQETQYF. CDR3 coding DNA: TGTGCCAGCAGCTTAGAGAGCGGGGCTCAAGAGACCCAGTACTTC.

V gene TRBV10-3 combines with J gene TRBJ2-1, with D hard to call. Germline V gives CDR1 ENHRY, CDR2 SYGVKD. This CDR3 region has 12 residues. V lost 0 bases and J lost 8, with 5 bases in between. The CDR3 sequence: CAISESGYEQFF. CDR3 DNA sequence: TGTGCCATCAGTGAGTCGGGCTATGAGCAGTTCTTC.